Presented here are 3 T cell receptor beta chains from one specimen sequenced in a study of blood T cells in healthy people across ages. Combining a sample-barcoded 5' primer with a J-beta primer mix, a second PCR ran for roughly 7 to 12 cycles. Via MiXCR, TCRdb re-called the 5' RACE reads, giving one row per CDR3 protein. The sample lists around 1,000,000 distinct CDR3 sequences; approximately 25% were seen once. The same sample was also used in a study of T cells of mothers and their children.

Sequencing was carried out using blood. All receptors come from a girl aged 2-15 years in good health.

This rearrangement joins TRBV12-3 or TRBV12-4 to TRBJ1-1; 8 bases are a match to TRBD1. The CDR3 is 13 residues long. V lost 10 bases, J lost 6 bases, and 10 bases stayed unmatched. CDR3 region: CATLIDRGAEAFF. CDR3 DNA: TGTGCCACCCTTATTGACAGGGGCGCTGAAGCTTTCTTT.

This sequence joins TRBV7-9 and TRBJ2-5; D unresolved. The J call may be in error: the DNA end matches TRBJ2-1 better. This CDR3 has 17 residues. Germline V gene sequence: CDR1 SEHNR, CDR2 FQNEAQ (reference sequence). The CDR3 region has the DNA TGTGCCAGCAGCCTCCTCTTTCGGGCCCCCACCTACAATGAGCAGTTCTTC. Translated: CASSLLFRAPTYNEQFF.

This clonotype appeared a few times. The rearrangement uses TRBV6-1 and TRBJ2-6; D call uncertain. This CDR3 region has 16 residues. V gave up 5 bases and J gave up 0 bases, with 11 bases separating them. Per germline, CDR1 MNHNS and CDR2 SASEGT. The CDR3 region is CASSRSPSSGANVLTF. CDR3 DNA: TGTGCCAGCAGTAGGTCACCGAGCTCTGGGGCCAACGTCCTGACTTTC.